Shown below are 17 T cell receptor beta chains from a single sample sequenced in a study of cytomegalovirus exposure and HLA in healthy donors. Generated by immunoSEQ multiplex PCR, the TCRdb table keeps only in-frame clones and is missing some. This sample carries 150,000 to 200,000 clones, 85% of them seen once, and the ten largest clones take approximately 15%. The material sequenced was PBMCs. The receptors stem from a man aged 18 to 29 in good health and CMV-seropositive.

The CDR3 region is CASSSSTPAYEQYF. CDR3 coding DNA: TGTGCCAGCTCATCCTCTACCCCGGCCTACGAGCAGTACTTC. The chain uses TRBV18 and TRBJ2-7; D is uncertain. Germline CDR1 reads KGHSH; CDR2 reads LQKENI. The CDR3 consists of 14 residues. V dropped 5 bases and J dropped 2 bases, with 13 bases sitting between them. Variable domain in full (rest from reference TRBV18 and TRBJ2-7): NAGVMQNPRHLVRRRGQEARLRCSPMKGHSHVYWYRQLPEEGLKFMVYLQKENIIDESGMPKERFSAEFPKEGPSILRIQQVVRGDSAAYFCASSSSTPAYEQYFGPGTRLTVT.

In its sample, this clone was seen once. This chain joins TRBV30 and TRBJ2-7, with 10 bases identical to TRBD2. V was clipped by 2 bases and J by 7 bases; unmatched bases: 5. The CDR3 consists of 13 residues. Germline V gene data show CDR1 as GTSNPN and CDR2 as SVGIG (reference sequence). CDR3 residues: CAWSWLAGAEQYF. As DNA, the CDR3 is TGTGCCTGGAGTTGGCTAGCGGGAGCTGAGCAGTACTTC.

CDR3 DNA sequence: TGTGCCAGCAGCGTAGCTCCGGGGGGCGCCTCGAACACCGGGGAGCTGTTTTTT. It yields the protein CASSVAPGGASNTGELFF. The chain uses TRBV9 and TRBJ2-2, with D possibly TRBD2 on 7 matching bases. Germline CDR1 and CDR2: SGDLS and YYNGEE. The CDR3 is 18 amino acids. The V gene lost 0 bases and the J gene lost 0 bases, with 15 bases spanning the gap.

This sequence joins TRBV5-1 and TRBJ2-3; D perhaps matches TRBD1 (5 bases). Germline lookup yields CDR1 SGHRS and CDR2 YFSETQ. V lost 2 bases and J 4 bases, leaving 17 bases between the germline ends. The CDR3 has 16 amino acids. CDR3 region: CASSFVVLGVSDTQYF. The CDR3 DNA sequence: TGCGCCAGCAGCTTTGTAGTCCTAGGGGTTTCAGATACGCAGTATTTT.

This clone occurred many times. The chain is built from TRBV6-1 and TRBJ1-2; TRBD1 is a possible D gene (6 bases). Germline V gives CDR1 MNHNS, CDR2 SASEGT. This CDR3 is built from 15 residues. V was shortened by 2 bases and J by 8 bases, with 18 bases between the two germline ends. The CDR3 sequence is CASSEWGTPRGGYTF. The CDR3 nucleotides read TGTGCCAGCAGTGAATGGGGCACTCCTAGGGGGGGCTACACCTTC.

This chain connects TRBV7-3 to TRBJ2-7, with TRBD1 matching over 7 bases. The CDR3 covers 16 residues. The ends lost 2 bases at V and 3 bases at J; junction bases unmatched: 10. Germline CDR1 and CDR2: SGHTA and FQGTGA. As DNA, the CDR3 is TGTGCCAGCAGCTTAGGGGACAGCCCTTCTCTCTACGAGCAGTACTTC. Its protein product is CASSLGDSPSLYEQYF.

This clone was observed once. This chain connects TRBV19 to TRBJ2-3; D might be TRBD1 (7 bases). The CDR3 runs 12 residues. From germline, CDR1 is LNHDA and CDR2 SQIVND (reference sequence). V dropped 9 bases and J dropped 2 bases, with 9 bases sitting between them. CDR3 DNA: TGTGCCAGGGAGGGGGCCACAGATACGCAGTATTTT. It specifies CAREGATDTQYF.

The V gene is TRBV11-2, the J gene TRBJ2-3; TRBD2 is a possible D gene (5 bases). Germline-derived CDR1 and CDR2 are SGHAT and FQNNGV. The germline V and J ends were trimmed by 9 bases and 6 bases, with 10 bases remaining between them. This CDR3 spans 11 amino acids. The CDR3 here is CASMGGDTQYF. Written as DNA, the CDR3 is TGTGCCAGTATGGGCGGGGATACGCAGTATTTT.

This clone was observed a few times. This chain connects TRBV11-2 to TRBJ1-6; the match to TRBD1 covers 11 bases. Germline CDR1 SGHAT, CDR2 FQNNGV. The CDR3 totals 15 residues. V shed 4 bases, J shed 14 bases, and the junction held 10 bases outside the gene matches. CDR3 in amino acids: CASSSRDRGFRTLHF. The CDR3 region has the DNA TGTGCCAGCAGCTCCCGGGACAGGGGGTTTAGGACCCTCCACTTT. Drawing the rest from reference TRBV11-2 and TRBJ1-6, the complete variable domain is EAGVAQSPRYKIIEKRQSVAFWCNPISGHATLYWYQQILGQGPKLLIQFQNNGVVDDSQLPKDRFSAERLKGVDSTLKIQPAKLEDSAVYLCASSSRDRGFRTLHFGNGTRLTVT.

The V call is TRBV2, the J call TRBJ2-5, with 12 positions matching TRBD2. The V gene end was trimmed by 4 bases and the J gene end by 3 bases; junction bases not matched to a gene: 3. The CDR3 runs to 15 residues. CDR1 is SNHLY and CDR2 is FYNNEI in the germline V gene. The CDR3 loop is CASSVRLAGEETQYF. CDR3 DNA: TGTGCCAGCAGTGTAAGACTAGCGGGAGAAGAGACCCAGTACTTC.

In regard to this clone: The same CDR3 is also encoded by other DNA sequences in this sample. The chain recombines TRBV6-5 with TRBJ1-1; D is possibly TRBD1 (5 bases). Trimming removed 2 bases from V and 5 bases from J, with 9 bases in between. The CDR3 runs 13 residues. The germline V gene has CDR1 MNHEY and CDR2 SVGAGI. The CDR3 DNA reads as TGTGCCAGCAGTTACCGGGGGGGGACTGAAGCTTTCTTT. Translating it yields CASSYRGGTEAFF.

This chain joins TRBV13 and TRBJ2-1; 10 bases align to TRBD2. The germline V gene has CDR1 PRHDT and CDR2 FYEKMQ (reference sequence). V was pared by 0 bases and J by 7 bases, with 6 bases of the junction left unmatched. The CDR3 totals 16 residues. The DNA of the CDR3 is TGTGCCAGCAGCTTAGGAGGGGAGCGGGAGGGGAATGAGCAGTTCTTC. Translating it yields CASSLGGEREGNEQFF.

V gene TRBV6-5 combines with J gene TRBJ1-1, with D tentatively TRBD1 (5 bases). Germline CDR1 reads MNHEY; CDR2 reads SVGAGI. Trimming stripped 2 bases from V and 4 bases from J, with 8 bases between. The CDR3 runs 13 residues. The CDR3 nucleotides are TGTGCCAGCAGTTACCAGGGTCGCACTGAAGCTTTCTTT. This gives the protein CASSYQGRTEAFF.

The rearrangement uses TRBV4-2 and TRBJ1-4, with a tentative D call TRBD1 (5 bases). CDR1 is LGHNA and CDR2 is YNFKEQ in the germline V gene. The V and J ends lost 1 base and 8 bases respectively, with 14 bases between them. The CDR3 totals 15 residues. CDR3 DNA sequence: TGTGCCAGCAGCCAAGGCGCCAGGGAATACGAAAAACTGTTTTTT. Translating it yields CASSQGAREYEKLFF.

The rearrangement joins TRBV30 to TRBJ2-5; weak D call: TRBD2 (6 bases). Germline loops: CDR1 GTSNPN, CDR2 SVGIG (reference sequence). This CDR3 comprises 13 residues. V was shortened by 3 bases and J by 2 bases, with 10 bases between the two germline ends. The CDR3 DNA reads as TGTGCCTGGAGAAGGAGGGGACAAGAGACCCAGTACTTC. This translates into CAWRRRGQETQYF. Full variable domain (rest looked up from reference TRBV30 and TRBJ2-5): SQTIHQWPATLVQPVGSPLSLECTVEGTSNPNLYWYRQAAGRGLQLLFYSVGIGQISSEVPQNLSASRPQDRQFILSSKKLLLSDSGFYLCAWRRRGQETQYFGPGTRLLVL.

CDR3 nucleotides: TGTGCCAGCACCCAGGACCCCCGGGGCACTGAAGCTTTCTTT. Its translation is CASTQDPRGTEAFF. The chain couples TRBV5-6 to TRBJ1-1; D is unclear. This CDR3 region has 14 residues. V was trimmed by 6 bases and J by 4 bases, leaving 16 bases between them. The V gene's germline CDR1 is SGHDT and CDR2 YYEEEE.

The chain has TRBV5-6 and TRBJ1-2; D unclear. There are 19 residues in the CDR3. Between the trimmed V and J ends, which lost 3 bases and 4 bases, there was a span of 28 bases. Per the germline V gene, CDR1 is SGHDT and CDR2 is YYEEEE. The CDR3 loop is CASSSSHTSLYALSYGYTF. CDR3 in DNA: TGTGCCAGCAGCTCGTCCCACACTAGCCTATACGCCCTTAGCTATGGCTACACCTTC.